This T cell receptor beta chain was identified in a study of cytomegalovirus exposure and HLA in healthy donors. Study findings and constraints: Donors belonging to an Asian-associated ancestry cluster reportedly showed fewer N-insertions in productive TCRs than the 666-donor mean, according to what a later analysis found. TCR beta chain V- and J-gene trimming was linked, in a later analysis, to a missense variant in DCLRE1C. Indistinguishable V segments, including TRBV6-2 and TRBV6-3, were excluded.

The PCR employed 60 Vbeta primers together with 13 Jbeta primers. Profiled with immunoSEQ multiplex PCR; TCRdb holds only in-frame clones, not every one. The listing contains some 130,000 clones. Healthy donors of bone marrow made up the group. As regards this clone: Its antigen is undetermined.

V lost 3 bases and J lost 1; bases outside the gene matches: 6. The CDR3 contains 17 residues. Germline V lookup: CDR1 MGHRA, CDR2 YSYEKL. Material: PBMCs. This receptor was obtained from a woman aged 55-70 years in good health and CMV-seronegative. The rearrangement joins TRBV4-1 to TRBJ1-1; 12 nucleotides line up with TRBD1. The CDR3 reads CASSHSGTGGGNTEAFF. Written as DNA, the CDR3 is TGCGCCAGCAGCCATTCCGGGACAGGGGGCGGGAACACTGAAGCTTTCTTT.